A selection of T cell receptor beta chains follows, all from one sample in a study of prognosis after radiotherapy for stage I lung cancer. TCRdb reprocessed the multiplex PCR reads via MiXCR and lists one record per CDR3 protein. The sample consists of more than 9,000 distinct CDR3 sequences, 45% to 65% of them appearing once. The specimen comprised PBMCs, sampled before or after stereotactic body radiation therapy (not recorded which). The origin of the receptors is a donor aged 50 or older with non-small cell lung cancer. Each CDR3 is given with its conserved first and last residue. D genes are given only for firm matches. Only part of the rows carry a size: once, few, many, or a class if the clone is expanded.

v_gene	j_gene	d_gene	abundance	CDR3aa	CDR3nt
TRBV9	TRBJ1-3	.	once	CASGTWSENTIYF	TGTGCCAGCGGTACATGGTCGGAAAACACCATATATTTT
TRBV28	TRBJ1-2	.	many	CASSTVPNYGYTF	TGTGCCAGCAGTACAGTACCTAACTATGGCTACACCTTC
TRBV15	TRBJ1-1	TRBD1	.	CATRNGTANTEAFF	TGTGCCACCAGAAACGGGACAGCTAACACTGAAGCTTTCTTT
TRBV29-1	TRBJ1-2	TRBD1	many	CSVGDRTSNYGYTF	TGCAGCGTGGGGGACAGAACCTCTAACTATGGCTACACCTTC
TRBV28	TRBJ1-1	.	.	CASSSLGTEAFF	TGTGCCAGCAGTTCCCTGGGCACTGAAGCTTTCTTT
TRBV6-1	TRBJ2-4	.	.	CASSEQGPIIKNIQYF	TGTGCCAGCAGTGAACAGGGACCGATAATCAAAAACATTCAGTACTTC
TRBV9	TRBJ2-1	.	medium-sized	CASSVEGGTVDYNEQFF	TGTGCCAGCAGCGTCGAGGGGGGGACAGTTGACTACAATGAGCAGTTCTTC
TRBV5-1	TRBJ2-7	TRBD2	.	CASSSFSGGPREQYF	TGCGCCAGCAGCTCCTTTTCGGGAGGGCCTCGCGAGCAGTACTTC
TRBV5-1	TRBJ2-1	.	.	CASREGVRNEQFF	TGCGCCAGCAGGGAAGGGGTACGCAATGAGCAGTTCTTC
TRBV5-6	TRBJ2-2	.	.	CASSFWQGGELFF	TGTGCCAGCAGCTTTTGGCAGGGCGGGGAGCTGTTTTTT
TRBV3-1	TRBJ1-6	.	.	CASSQKFSGHGPIHF	TGTGCCAGCAGCCAGAAGTTCTCGGGACATGGTCCAATCCACTTT
TRBV24-1	TRBJ2-1	TRBD2	once	CATSDYTGGTHNEQFF	TGTGCCACCAGTGATTACACGGGGGGGACGCACAATGAGCAGTTCTTC
TRBV12-3/TRBV12-4	TRBJ1-6	.	medium-sized	CASSPQSFNSPLHF	TGTGCCAGCAGCCCTCAGAGTTTTAATTCACCCCTCCACTTT
TRBV7-9	TRBJ2-3	.	once	CASSLYEVGTQYF	TGTGCCAGCAGCTTATATGAGGTGGGCACGCAGTATTTT
TRBV16	TRBJ2-7	.	medium-sized	CASSQLWGGSYEQYF	TGTGCCAGCAGCCAATTGTGGGGTGGCTCCTACGAGCAGTACTTC
TRBV6-1	TRBJ1-2	.	.	CASRASGTIYGYTF	TGTGCCAGCAGGGCTTCCGGGACAATATATGGCTACACCTTC
TRBV5-1	TRBJ2-7	.	many	CASSLTSRLAYEQYF	TGCGCCAGCAGCTTGACGTCGCGGCTGGCGTACGAGCAGTACTTC
TRBV7-7	TRBJ2-1	.	.	CASSLRDLEAQFF	TGTGCCAGCAGCTTAAGGGACCTCGAGGCGCAGTTCTTC
TRBV19	TRBJ2-1	TRBD1	.	CASSTLTGGSYNEQFF	TGTGCCAGTAGTACTTTGACAGGGGGCTCCTACAATGAGCAGTTCTTC
TRBV6-8	TRBJ1-1	.	medium-sized	CASSYQAGARAFF	TGTGCCAGCAGTTATCAGGCGGGGGCGCGAGCTTTCTTT
TRBV19	TRBJ2-7	.	.	CASSPRYRRSYEQYF	TGTGCCAGTAGCCCCCGGTACAGGCGCTCCTACGAGCAGTACTTC
TRBV12-3/TRBV12-4	TRBJ2-7	TRBD1	large	CASSLRGQQYF	TGTGCCAGCAGTTTAAGGGGGCAGCAGTACTTC
TRBV18	TRBJ2-3	.	medium-sized	CASSPEVTDTQYF	TGTGCCAGCTCACCGGAAGTCACAGATACGCAGTATTTT
TRBV7-8	TRBJ2-5	.	.	CASSSTDAAGGQYF	TGTGCCAGCAGCTCGACGGACGCGGCAGGAGGCCAGTACTTC
TRBV5-1	TRBJ1-5	.	medium-sized	CASSLAFDQPQHF	TGCGCCAGCAGCTTGGCTTTCGATCAGCCCCAGCATTTT
TRBV20-1	TRBJ1-5	.	.	CSARPWGCGQLQHF	TGCAGTGCCAGACCTTGGGGGTGTGGACAGCTCCAGCATTTT
TRBV6-5	TRBJ2-1	TRBD1	.	CASIYSIGDSGHNEQFF	TGTGCCAGCATTTACTCGATTGGGGACAGCGGACACAATGAGCAGTTCTTC
TRBV15	TRBJ1-1	.	medium-sized	CATSLGTEAFF	TGTGCCACCAGCCTAGGCACTGAAGCTTTCTTT
TRBV11-2	TRBJ2-5	TRBD1	many	CASSLDTGGAGETQYF	TGTGCCAGCAGCTTAGATACAGGGGGCGCCGGGGAGACCCAGTACTTC
TRBV20-1	TRBJ1-2	.	.	CSARDPRGNYGYTF	TGCAGTGCTAGAGATCCCAGGGGTAACTATGGCTACACCTTC
TRBV28	TRBJ1-5	.	.	CASRLVGSNQPQHF	TGTGCCAGCAGGCTAGTGGGGAGCAATCAGCCCCAGCATTTT
TRBV11-3	TRBJ2-3	.	medium-sized	CASSLGERIATTSTDTQYF	TGTGCCAGCAGCTTGGGGGAACGAATAGCGACGACTAGCACAGATACGCAGTATTTT
TRBV6-2/TRBV6-3	TRBJ2-5	.	.	CASSYSTPGVDTQYF	TGTGCCAGCAGTTACTCGACTCCGGGAGTAGATACCCAGTACTTC
TRBV4-1	TRBJ1-5	.	medium-sized	CASPGRGFNQPQHF	TGCGCCAGCCCCGGAAGGGGGTTCAATCAGCCCCAGCATTTT
TRBV28	TRBJ1-6	TRBD1	.	CASTRQGASYNSPLHF	TGTGCCAGCACAAGGCAGGGGGCCTCCTATAATTCACCCCTCCACTTT
TRBV20-1	TRBJ1-5	.	medium-sized	CSACPPGDYSNQPQHF	TGCAGTGCATGCCCACCCGGGGACTATAGCAATCAGCCCCAGCATTTT
TRBV11-2	TRBJ1-3	TRBD1	.	CASSPNRGPGNTIYF	TGTGCCAGCAGCCCAAACAGGGGGCCTGGAAACACCATATATTTT
TRBV20-1	TRBJ2-7	TRBD2	.	CSAPSGTSYEQYF	TGCAGTGCTCCTAGCGGGACTTCCTACGAGCAGTACTTC
TRBV27	TRBJ2-3	.	once	CASSLSLNTDTQYF	TGTGCCAGCAGTTTATCACTGAACACAGATACGCAGTATTTT
TRBV7-8	TRBJ1-2	.	few	CASSPQAMLGYGYTF	TGTGCCAGCAGCCCGCAAGCCATGCTCGGCTATGGCTACACCTTC
TRBV28	TRBJ1-2	.	.	CASRSTSNYGYTF	TGTGCCAGCAGGTCAACCTCGAACTATGGCTACACCTTC